The clone carrying this T cell receptor (beta chain) was observed at least ten times. The data stem from a study of T-cell reconstitution after alpha-beta-depleted transplantation in children. It was with unique molecular identifiers that the TCRbeta library was prepared. TCRdb fed the PCR reads into MiXCR, producing one record per CDR3 protein. This sample has 100,000 to 120,000 distinct CDR3 sequences, with about 9.3% found just once. Germline CDR1 reads SGHTA; CDR2 reads FQGNSA. CDR3 length: 15 amino acids. V lost 4 bases and J lost 5; bases outside the gene matches: 5. This sequence originates from a human donor who donated a stem cell graft to a child with acute lymphoblastic leukemia. V gene TRBV7-2 combines with J gene TRBJ2-4; 10 nucleotides align to TRBD1. Sequences were derived from PBMCs from the stem cell graft donor, sampled from the stem cell graft. The CDR3 DNA reads as TGTGCCAGCAGCTCCGACAGGGGGCCCCAAAACATTCAGTACTTC. Translation gives CASSSDRGPQNIQYF.